The T cell receptor beta chain described here comes from a study of CD8 T cells in Susac syndrome. This clonotype showed up just once. RNA, at about 0.45 to 1 ug, was reverse transcribed with random hexamers. TCRdb fed the immunoSEQ multiplex PCR reads into MiXCR, producing one record per CDR3 protein. The repertoire includes around 300,000 distinct CDR3 sequences, roughly 90% of them detected once, and approximately 0.18% sits in the top ten. With 5 bases removed from V and 5 bases from J, the gap between germline ends came to 16 bases. The CDR3 runs 14 residues. Germline CDR1 DFQATT, CDR2 SNEGSKA (reference sequence).

V and J are TRBV20-1 and TRBJ1-3, with a possible D match to TRBD1 (5 bases). This sequence was found in a human donor with multiple sclerosis. Source material: CD8+ T cells from PBMCs. The CDR3 DNA sequence: TGCAGTGCTGGGGACTTGGACGGGCGAAACACCATATATTTT. This sequence encodes CSAGDLDGRNTIYF.